This T cell receptor beta chain was profiled in a study of T-cell reconstitution after alpha-beta-depleted transplantation in children. This clonotype was seen at least ten times. This sample's TCRbeta library carried unique molecular identifier barcodes. TCRdb re-called the PCR reads with MiXCR, one entry per CDR3 protein. The table includes fewer than 750,000 distinct CDR3 sequences, over 20% detected once. The specimen was PBMCs, collected before TCRalphabeta/CD19-depleted stem cell transplant. The TCR originated in a boy younger than two with Wiskott-Aldrich syndrome, due to receive a stem cell transplant.

CDR3 in DNA: TGCGCCAGCAGCTTGGGGTTCCGTGGCTACACCTTC. As protein: CASSLGFRGYTF. The chain carries TRBV5-1 and TRBJ1-2; D uncertain. The CDR3 extends over 12 amino acids. The germline CDR1 and CDR2 sequences are SGHRS and YFSETQ. V lost 0 bases and J 7 bases, leaving 7 bases between the germline ends.